One and the same sample provided the 16 T cell receptor beta chains below, sequenced in a study of cytomegalovirus exposure and HLA in healthy donors. The primer mix had 60 Vbeta and 13 Jbeta primers. The method was immunoSEQ multiplex PCR; TCRdb's version includes in-frame clones alone and lacks a portion of them. The table records tens of thousands of clones, more than 60% of them present only once. The sample was PBMCs. The receptors stem from a male donor in good health and CMV-seropositive.

This chain uses TRBV5-6 with TRBJ1-1; D ambiguous. CDR3 length: 12 residues. Trimming left V 2 bases short and J 6 bases short, with 8 bases between. Germline loops: CDR1 SGHDT, CDR2 YYEEEE. The CDR3 DNA reads TGTGCCAGCAGCTTTAGTGGTGCTGAAGCTTTCTTT. It yields the protein CASSFSGAEAFF.

In its sample, this clone was seen once. This sequence joins TRBV28 and TRBJ1-1; D is possibly TRBD1 (6 bases). The V gene lost 1 base and the J gene lost 6 bases, with 15 bases spanning the gap. Germline values: CDR1 MDHEN, CDR2 SYDVKM. The CDR3 runs to 15 residues. CDR3 region: CASSLYSGVLSEAFF. The CDR3 DNA is TGTGCCAGCAGTTTATACTCAGGGGTTCTGTCTGAAGCTTTCTTT.

This chain joins TRBV9 and TRBJ2-2; perhaps TRBD2 as D (5 bases). Trimming cost V 0 bases and J 3 bases, with 12 bases left between them. The CDR3 has 16 amino acids. From germline, CDR1 is SGDLS and CDR2 YYNGEE. DNA of the CDR3: TGTGCCAGCAGCGTAGAGTTACCGGGATACACCGGGGAGCTGTTTTTT. Translated, it gives CASSVELPGYTGELFF. Supplemented by reference TRBV9 and TRBJ2-2, the full variable domain reads DSGVTQTPKHLITATGQRVTLRCSPRSGDLSVYWYQQSLDQGLQFLIQYYNGEERAKGNILERFSAQQFPDLHSELNLSSLELGDSALYFCASSVELPGYTGELFFGEGSRLTVL.

V gene TRBV4-2 combines with J gene TRBJ2-1, with a weak D call TRBD2 (6 bases). The V end was cut by 7 bases, the J end by 0 bases, with 13 bases between. The CDR3 has 15 amino acids. From germline, CDR1 is LGHNA and CDR2 YNFKEQ. In DNA form, the CDR3 reads TGTGCCAGCACCACGGAGGGTGGCTCCTACAATGAGCAGTTCTTC. As protein: CASTTEGGSYNEQFF.

The chain joins TRBV13 to TRBJ2-7; possibly TRBD1 for D (6 bases). Germline V gene lookup returns CDR1 PRHDT and CDR2 FYEKMQ (reference sequence). V gave up 4 bases and J gave up 5 bases, with 18 bases separating them. CDR3 length equals 15 residues. As DNA, the CDR3 is TGTGCCAGCAGCTCGAAGGCAGGGGTCGGGCACGAGCAGTACTTC. Protein sequence: CASSSKAGVGHEQYF.

Concerning this clone itself: One end of the junction fails to match germline, which may point to a read error. The chain employs TRBV27 and TRBJ2-2, with D possibly matching TRBD2 (6 bases). The CDR3 sequence is 15 residues long. The germline V gene encodes CDR1 MNHEY and CDR2 SMNVEV (reference sequence). CDR3 sequence: CASSTRGGELGNRVF. In nucleotides, the CDR3 is TGTGCCAGCAGTACCCGCGGAGGGGAGCTGGGAAATAGGGTTTTT.

A few counts support this clone. The rearrangement joins TRBV18 to TRBJ1-2, with D possibly TRBD1 on 5 matching bases. The germline gives CDR1 KGHSH, CDR2 LQKENI. This CDR3 contains 15 residues. Trimming left V 6 bases short and J 4 bases short, with 18 bases between. The CDR3 coding sequence is TGTGCCAGCTCCCCGTGGCAGGGAGGTTCCTATGGCTACACCTTC. It translates to CASSPWQGGSYGYTF.

The chain has TRBV9 and TRBJ2-1; 10 bases are shared with TRBD2. Germline-derived CDR1 and CDR2 are SGDLS and YYNGEE. The CDR3 spans 15 residues. V lost 7 bases, J lost 12 bases, and 16 bases stayed unmatched. The CDR3 nucleotides read TGTGCCAGCGGATCGGGTCGGACTAGCGGCTCGGGGCAGTTCTTC. Translated: CASGSGRTSGSGQFF.

The chain couples TRBV13 to TRBJ2-7; 10 bases are shared with TRBD2. The V segment lost 5 bases and the J segment 0 bases; nucleotides outside the gene matches: 1. The germline V gene encodes CDR1 PRHDT and CDR2 FYEKMQ (reference sequence). CDR3 length equals 14 residues. CDR3 DNA: TGTGCCAGCAGCCTAGCGGGGGACTCCTACGAGCAGTACTTC. Translating it yields CASSLAGDSYEQYF.

This clone has only one observation. The chain joins TRBV15 to TRBJ1-5; D is uncertain. This CDR3 has 15 residues. The V end was cut by 7 bases, the J end by 6 bases, with 19 bases between. Germline CDR1 LNHNV, CDR2 YYDKDF (reference sequence). The CDR3, as DNA: TGTGCCACCAACGACCAGGTTTCTGGTAGTCAGCCCCAGCATTTT. Translated, it gives CATNDQVSGSQPQHF.

DNA for the CDR3: TGTGCCAGCAGCTTACCGGACAGTAGAAATTCACCCCTCCACTTT. It codes for CASSLPDSRNSPLHF. This chain uses TRBV7-9 with TRBJ1-6, with D possibly TRBD1 on 6 matching bases. The CDR3 sequence is 15 residues long. V was clipped by 2 bases and J by 7 bases, with 12 bases between them. Germline values: CDR1 SEHNR, CDR2 FQNEAQ (reference sequence).

The rearrangement uses TRBV7-6 and TRBJ2-7, with 9 bases fitting TRBD1. J gave up 3 bases and V 2 bases, and 5 bases lay outside the gene matches. CDR3 length: 15 amino acids. Germline-derived CDR1 and CDR2 are SGHVS and FNYEAQ. CDR3 in amino acids: CASSLLDRGFYEQYF. CDR3 DNA sequence: TGTGCCAGCAGCTTATTGGACAGGGGATTCTACGAGCAGTACTTC.

V is TRBV5-1 and J is TRBJ2-1, with 10 bases that match TRBD2. CDR1 is SGHRS and CDR2 is YFSETQ in the germline V gene. There are 15 residues in the CDR3. V shed 3 bases and J 6 bases; nucleotides not matched to a gene: 6. CDR3 sequence reads: CASSSEAGGRNEQFF. CDR3 bases: TGCGCCAGCAGCTCCGAAGCGGGAGGGCGCAATGAGCAGTTCTTC.

The chain has TRBV7-8 and TRBJ2-1; 10 nucleotides match TRBD1. CDR1 and CDR2 (germline): SGHVS, FQNEAQ. V lost 4 bases, J lost 6 bases, and 3 bases stayed unmatched. The CDR3 is 14 residues long. In nucleotides, the CDR3 is TGTGCCAGCAGCTCCCGGGACAGGGGCAATGAGCAGTTCTTC. Amino acids: CASSSRDRGNEQFF.

The CDR3 loop reads CASSLVGTEHPEAFF. Here the CDR3 DNA reads TGTGCCAGCAGCTTAGTGGGGACAGAGCATCCTGAAGCTTTCTTT. V usage is TRBV7-2 and J usage is TRBJ1-1, with TRBD1 matching over 7 bases. The V gene's germline CDR1 is SGHTA and CDR2 FQGNSA. The trim removed 1 base at V and 6 bases at J, leaving 8 bases unmatched. The CDR3 runs to 15 residues.

The rearrangement joins TRBV7-2 to TRBJ1-4; 8 nucleotides match TRBD1. V shed 5 bases, J shed 11 bases, and the junction held 16 bases outside the gene matches. Germline V gives CDR1 SGHTA, CDR2 FQGNSA. This CDR3 contains 16 residues. In DNA form, the CDR3 reads TGTGCCAGCAGCCCGGGCCCGGGACAGGAGGCGCGGAAACTGTTTTTT. Its translation: CASSPGPGQEARKLFF.